This T cell receptor beta chain was sequenced in a study of graft-versus-host responses after intestinal transplantation. Across the whole study: Recipients across the board were started on anti-thymocyte globulin induction, then kept on tacrolimus and steroids for around three years.

This CDR3 region has 15 residues. Trimming took 2 bases from V and 6 from J; bases not matched to a gene: 3. Germline V gene lookup returns CDR1 SNHLY and CDR2 FYNNEI. The repertoire was sequenced with immunoSEQ multiplex PCR; TCRdb's copy has only in-frame clones and lacks some. The data show about 110,000 clones, 87% seen once. A word on this clone: Its specificity is not known.

The V gene is TRBV2, the J gene TRBJ2-1; 11 bases fit TRBD2. Specimen: unstimulated CD4+ T cells sorted from spleen or lymph node cells, collected before transplant. The sequence was collected from a human donor who was the organ donor for an intestinal transplant. The CDR3 nucleotides read TGTGCCAGCAGTGAATGGACTAGCGGGTTCAATGAGCAGTTCTTC. As protein: CASSEWTSGFNEQFF.